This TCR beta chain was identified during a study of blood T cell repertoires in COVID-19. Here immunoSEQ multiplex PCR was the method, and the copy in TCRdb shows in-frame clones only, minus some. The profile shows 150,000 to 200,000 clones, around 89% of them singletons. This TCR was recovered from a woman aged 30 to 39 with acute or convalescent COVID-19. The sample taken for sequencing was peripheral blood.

The CDR3 nucleotides read TGCGCCAGCAGCTGGAGCGACAGGGGTGAAAAACTGTTTTTT. As protein: CASSWSDRGEKLFF. This rearrangement joins TRBV5-1 to TRBJ1-4; 8 positions agree with TRBD1. The germline V gene has CDR1 SGHRS and CDR2 YFSETQ. The junction had 5 bases not matched to a gene; V was cut back by 3 bases and J by 7 bases. The CDR3 has 14 residues.